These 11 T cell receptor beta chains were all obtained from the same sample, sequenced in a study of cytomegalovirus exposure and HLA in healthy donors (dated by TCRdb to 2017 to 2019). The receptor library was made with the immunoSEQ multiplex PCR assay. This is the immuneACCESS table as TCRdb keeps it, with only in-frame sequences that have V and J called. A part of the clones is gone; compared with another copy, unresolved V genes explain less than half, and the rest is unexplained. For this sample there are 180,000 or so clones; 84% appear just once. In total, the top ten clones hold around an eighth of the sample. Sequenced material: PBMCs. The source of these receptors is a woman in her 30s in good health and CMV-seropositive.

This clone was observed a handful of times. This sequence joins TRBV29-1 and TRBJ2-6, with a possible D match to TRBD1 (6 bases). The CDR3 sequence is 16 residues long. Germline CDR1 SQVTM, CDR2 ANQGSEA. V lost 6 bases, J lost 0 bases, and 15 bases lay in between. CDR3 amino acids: CSVGGGRGSGANVLTF. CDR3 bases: TGCAGCGTAGGAGGTGGCAGGGGCTCTGGGGCCAACGTCCTGACTTTC. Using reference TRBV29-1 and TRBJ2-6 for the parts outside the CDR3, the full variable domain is SAVISQKPSRDICQRGTSLTIQCQVDSQVTMMFWYRQQPGQSLTLIATANQGSEATYESGFVIDKFPISRPNLTFSTLTVSNMSPEDSSIYLCSVGGGRGSGANVLTFGAGSRLTVL.

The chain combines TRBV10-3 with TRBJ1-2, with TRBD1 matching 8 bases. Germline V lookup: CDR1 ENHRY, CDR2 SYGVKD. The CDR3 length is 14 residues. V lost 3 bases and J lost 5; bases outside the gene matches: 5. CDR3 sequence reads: CAISDGQGLYGYTF. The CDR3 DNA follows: TGTGCCATCAGTGATGGACAGGGCTTATATGGCTACACCTTC.

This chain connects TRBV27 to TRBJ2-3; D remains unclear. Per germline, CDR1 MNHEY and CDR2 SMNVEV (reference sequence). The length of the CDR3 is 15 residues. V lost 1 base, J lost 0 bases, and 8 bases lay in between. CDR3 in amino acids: CASSLLAASTDTQYF. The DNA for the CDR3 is TGTGCCAGCAGTTTATTGGCGGCTAGCACAGATACGCAGTATTTT.

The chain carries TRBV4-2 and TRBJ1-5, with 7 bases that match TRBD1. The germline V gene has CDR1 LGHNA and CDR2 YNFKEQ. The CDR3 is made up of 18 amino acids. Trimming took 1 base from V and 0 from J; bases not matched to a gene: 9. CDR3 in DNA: TGTGCCAGCAGCCAAGTACGAACAGGGGAGCGTAGCAATCAGCCCCAGCATTTT. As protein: CASSQVRTGERSNQPQHF.

The CDR3 DNA reads TGTGCCAGCAGCGCAGGGAATAATCAGGGGGCGGACGAGCAGTACTTC. It encodes CASSAGNNQGADEQYF. The chain links TRBV11-3 to TRBJ2-7; 8 nucleotides agree with TRBD1. There are 16 residues in the CDR3. Germline V gene sequence: CDR1 SGHNT, CDR2 YENEEA. Germline trimming cut 5 bases from V and 5 bases from J; bases unmatched to any gene: 14.

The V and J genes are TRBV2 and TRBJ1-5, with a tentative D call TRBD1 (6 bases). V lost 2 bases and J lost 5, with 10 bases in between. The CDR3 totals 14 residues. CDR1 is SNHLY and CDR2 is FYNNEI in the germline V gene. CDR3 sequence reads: CASSEYRVDQPQHF. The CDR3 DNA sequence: TGTGCCAGCAGTGAATACAGGGTAGATCAGCCCCAGCATTTT.

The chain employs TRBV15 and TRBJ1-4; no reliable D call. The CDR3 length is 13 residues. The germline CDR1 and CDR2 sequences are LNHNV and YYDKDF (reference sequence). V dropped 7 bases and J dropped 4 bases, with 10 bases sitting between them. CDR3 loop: CATNPSLNEKLFF. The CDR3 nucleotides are TGTGCCACCAATCCGAGCCTTAATGAAAAACTGTTTTTT.

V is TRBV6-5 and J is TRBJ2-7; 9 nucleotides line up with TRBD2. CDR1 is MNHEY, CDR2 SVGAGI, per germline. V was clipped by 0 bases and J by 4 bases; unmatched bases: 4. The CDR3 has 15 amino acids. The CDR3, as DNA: TGTGCCAGCAGTTACTCACTAGCGGGCAGTTACGAGCAGTACTTC. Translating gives CASSYSLAGSYEQYF.

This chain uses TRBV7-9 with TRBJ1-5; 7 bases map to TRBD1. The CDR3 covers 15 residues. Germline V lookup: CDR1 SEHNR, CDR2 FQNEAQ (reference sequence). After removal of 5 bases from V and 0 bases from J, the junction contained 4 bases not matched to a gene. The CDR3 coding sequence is TGTGCCAGCAGCGATTGGGACAGTAGCAATCAGCCCCAGCATTTT. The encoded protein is CASSDWDSSNQPQHF.

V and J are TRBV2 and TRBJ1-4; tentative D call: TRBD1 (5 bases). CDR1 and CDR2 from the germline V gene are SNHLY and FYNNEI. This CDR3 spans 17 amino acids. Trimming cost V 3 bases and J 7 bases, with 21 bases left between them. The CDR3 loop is CASSDGGSRSAGEKLFF. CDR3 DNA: TGTGCCAGCAGTGATGGGGGGAGCAGGTCCGCGGGTGAAAAACTGTTTTTT.

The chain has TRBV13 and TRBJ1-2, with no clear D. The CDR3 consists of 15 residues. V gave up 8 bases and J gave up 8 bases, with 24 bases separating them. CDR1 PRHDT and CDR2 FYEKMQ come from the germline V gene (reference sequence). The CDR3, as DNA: TGTGCCAGCGAAGCCAGGTCAGGAGGTTCCCTCGGCTACACCTTC. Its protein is CASEARSGGSLGYTF. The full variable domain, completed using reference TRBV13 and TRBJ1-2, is AAGVIQSPRHLIKEKRETATLKCYPIPRHDTVYWYQQGPGQDPQFLISFYEKMQSDKGSIPDRFSAQQFSDYHSELNMSSLELGDSALYFCASEARSGGSLGYTFGSGTRLTVV.